This entry lists 22 T cell receptor beta chains sequenced from one sample in a study of OX40 agonist ivuxolimab in advanced cancers. Only in-frame clones appear in the TCRdb table, and some are missing; sequencing was by immunoSEQ multiplex PCR. The repertoire holds about 12,000 clones, with 65% to 80% as singletons. The source was CD4+ or CD8+ T cells sorted from blood, collected in a trial of the OX40 agonist ivuxolimab. Receptors were obtained from an adult with an advanced solid tumor such as melanoma, head and neck, liver or kidney cancer.

About this clone itself: Different DNA sequences within this sample yield the same CDR3. V is TRBV6-6 and J is TRBJ2-7; 12 bases match TRBD2. Germline lookup yields CDR1 MNHNY and CDR2 SVGAGI (reference sequence). The V and J ends lost 8 bases and 5 bases, in that order; junction bases with no gene match: 1. This CDR3 is built from 12 residues. CDR3 in amino acids: CASGLAGNEQYF. The CDR3 coding sequence is TGTGCCAGCGGACTAGCGGGGAACGAGCAGTACTTC.

V gene TRBV5-5 combines with J gene TRBJ2-1; D gene ambiguous. The germline V gene has CDR1 SGHKS and CDR2 YYEKEE (reference sequence). The CDR3 has 15 residues. V lost 2 bases and J 7 bases, leaving 16 bases between the germline ends. The CDR3 region has the DNA TGTGCCAGCAGCTTACCGGACGCTCAGGTGAATGAGCAGTTCTTC. Its translation: CASSLPDAQVNEQFF.

This clone is medium-sized (0.01 to 0.1%) by share. V is TRBV4-1 and J is TRBJ1-1, with D unresolved. Looked up from germline, CDR1 is MGHRA and CDR2 is YSYEKL. This CDR3 region has 14 residues. The ends were cut back, 3 bases at V and 0 bases at J, with 8 bases in the middle. For the CDR3, the DNA is TGCGCCAGCAGCCAGCCAGACATGAACACTGAAGCTTTCTTT. This gives the protein CASSQPDMNTEAFF.

The chain links TRBV20-1 to TRBJ2-5, with no clear D. Trimming left V 5 bases short and J 3 bases short, with 4 bases between. CDR3 length: 10 amino acids. Germline assignment: CDR1 DFQATT and CDR2 SNEGSKA (reference sequence). The CDR3 spells CSAPEETQYF. As DNA, the CDR3 is TGCAGTGCTCCAGAAGAGACCCAGTACTTC.

The rearrangement uses TRBV29-1 and TRBJ1-2, with D unclear. The V gene lost 4 bases and the J gene lost 2 bases, with 8 bases spanning the gap. Germline-derived CDR1 and CDR2 are SQVTM and ANQGSEA. This CDR3 is built from 12 residues. CDR3 in DNA: TGCAGCGTTGTAGAGAGCAACTATGGCTACACCTTC. Amino acids: CSVVESNYGYTF.

The chain recombines TRBV10-2 with TRBJ2-5; 7 positions agree with TRBD1. TRBJ2-7 explains the end of the DNA better; the J call may be wrong. Germline V gene lookup returns CDR1 WSHSY and CDR2 SAAADI. The CDR3 covers 14 residues. This chain's CDR3 is CASRAGTDSYEQYF. The CDR3 nucleotides read TGCGCCAGCAGGGCCGGGACAGACTCCTACGAGCAGTACTTC.

The rearrangement links TRBV5-6 to TRBJ2-7; TRBD1 aligns across 10 bases. The CDR3 spans 13 residues. V shed 2 bases and J 5 bases; nucleotides not matched to a gene: 1. Germline assignment: CDR1 SGHDT and CDR2 YYEEEE. This CDR3 is CASSFGTGDEQYF. The CDR3 DNA is TGTGCCAGCAGCTTCGGGACAGGGGACGAGCAGTACTTC.

This chain connects TRBV11-2 to TRBJ2-7; tentatively, D is TRBD1 (6 bases). The V end lost 4 bases, the J end lost 0 bases, and 13 bases lay between the germline ends. CDR1 and CDR2 (germline): SGHAT, FQNNGV. The length of the CDR3 is 15 residues. The CDR3 coding sequence is TGTGCCAGCAGCTCCGACCGGGACAACTCCTACGAGCAGTACGTC. Translated: CASSSDRDNSYEQYV.

The rearrangement links TRBV2 to TRBJ2-7, with 11 bases that match TRBD2. Trimming removed 4 bases from V and 2 bases from J; junction bases left unmatched: 4. The CDR3 has 15 residues. Germline values: CDR1 SNHLY, CDR2 FYNNEI. The CDR3 is CASSGLAGGTYEQYV. Written as DNA, the CDR3 is TGTGCCAGCAGTGGGCTAGCGGGAGGAACCTACGAGCAGTACGTC.

The J gene is TRBJ1-5, the V gene TRBV4-3; 7 nucleotides align to TRBD1. This CDR3 has 16 amino acids. Per the germline V gene, CDR1 is LGHNA and CDR2 is YSLEER. Trimming cost V 4 bases and J 3 bases; bases outside gene matches: 9. CDR3 sequence reads: CASSPTIGTDNQPQHF. In nucleotides, the CDR3 is TGCGCCAGCAGCCCAACAATAGGGACAGACAATCAGCCCCAGCATTTT.

V usage is TRBV5-1 and J usage is TRBJ2-2; D gene unclear. Germline loops: CDR1 SGHRS, CDR2 YFSETQ. V was clipped by 4 bases and J by 6 bases, with 4 bases between them. The CDR3 spans 11 residues. In DNA, the CDR3 is TGCGCCAGCAGCCAATCCGGGGAGCTGTTTTTT. Amino acid sequence: CASSQSGELFF.

The chain uses TRBV27 and TRBJ2-1; 7 nucleotides align to TRBD1. This CDR3 is 15 amino acids long. Germline-derived CDR1 and CDR2 are MNHEY and SMNVEV (reference sequence). V was clipped by 7 bases and J by 5 bases; unmatched bases: 11. The CDR3: CASNPGTDLNNEQFF. The CDR3 coding sequence is TGTGCCAGCAACCCTGGGACAGACCTTAACAATGAGCAGTTCTTC.

This clone occurred once. The chain links TRBV27 to TRBJ2-7; possible D gene TRBD1, 5 bases. V lost 1 base and J lost 2, with 9 bases in between. The CDR3 contains 14 residues. Germline V gene data show CDR1 as MNHEY and CDR2 as SMNVEV (reference sequence). The CDR3 DNA follows: TGTGCCAGCAGTTTATTACAGGACACCTACGAGCAGTACTTC. It yields the protein CASSLLQDTYEQYF.

This CDR3 is CASSFEQQRTDTQYF. In nucleotides, the CDR3 is TGCGCCAGCAGCTTTGAGCAACAGCGGACAGATACGCAGTATTTT. This sequence joins TRBV5-1 and TRBJ2-3; possible D gene TRBD2, 5 bases. This CDR3 region has 15 residues. Trimming left V 2 bases short and J 3 bases short, with 13 bases between. Germline V lookup: CDR1 SGHRS, CDR2 YFSETQ. Supplemented by reference TRBV5-1 and TRBJ2-3, the full variable domain reads KAGVTQTPRYLIKTRGQQVTLSCSPISGHRSVSWYQQTPGQGLQFLFEYFSETQRNKGNFPGRFSGRQFSNSRSEMNVSTLELGDSALYLCASSFEQQRTDTQYFGPGTRLTVL.

The rearrangement links TRBV11-2 to TRBJ2-7; the match to TRBD1 covers 7 bases. The CDR3 totals 15 residues. V trimming: 5 bases; J trimming: 7 bases; junction bases outside the gene matches: 14. Germline V gene lookup returns CDR1 SGHAT and CDR2 FQNNGV. The DNA for the CDR3 is TGTGCCAGCAGCCTTCGGACGACAGGGTTAGGGGAGCAGTACGTC. This gives the protein CASSLRTTGLGEQYV.

The CDR3 reads CAISEFPSSNYGYTF. CDR3 coding DNA: TGTGCCATCAGTGAATTCCCCAGCTCTAACTATGGCTACACCTTC. The chain recombines TRBV10-3 with TRBJ1-2; D remains unclear. The germline V gene encodes CDR1 ENHRY and CDR2 SYGVKD. V lost 3 bases and J 0 bases, leaving 11 bases between the germline ends. The CDR3 consists of 15 residues.

This clone was seen more than once but under ten times. V gene TRBV10-3 combines with J gene TRBJ2-7; weak D call: TRBD1 (6 bases). The CDR3 is 13 amino acids. The germline V and J ends were trimmed by 2 bases and 5 bases, with 10 bases remaining between them. In germline, CDR1 is ENHRY, CDR2 SYGVKD. The CDR3 DNA sequence: TGTGCCATCAGTGAGGAAAGGGGGAACGAGCAGTACGTC. Amino acids: CAISEERGNEQYV.

The chain employs TRBV7-9 and TRBJ2-5; D gene unclear. V lost 5 bases to trimming and J lost 5 bases, with 12 bases between them. The CDR3 covers 13 residues. CDR1 and CDR2 (germline): SEHNR, FQNEAQ (reference sequence). The CDR3 loop reads CASSRVSWETQYF. CDR3 coding DNA: TGTGCCAGCAGCCGAGTATCGTGGGAGACCCAGTACTTC. The full variable domain, its missing parts supplied by reference TRBV7-9 and TRBJ2-5, is DTGVSQNPRHKITKRGQNVTFRCDPISEHNRLYWYRQTLGQGPEFLTYFQNEAQLEKSRLLSDRFSAERPKGSFSTLEIQRTEQGDSAMYLCASSRVSWETQYFGPGTRLLVL.

The genes are TRBV9 and TRBJ2-1; D call uncertain. Germline values: CDR1 SGDLS, CDR2 YYNGEE. Trimming took 0 bases from V and 8 from J, leaving 3 bases between them. The CDR3 covers 11 residues. The CDR3 loop reads CASSVGDEQFF. The CDR3, as DNA: TGTGCCAGCAGCGTAGGTGATGAGCAGTTCTTC.

The rearrangement joins TRBV7-8 to TRBJ1-5, with D maybe TRBD1 (5 bases). This CDR3 has 16 residues. The V gene lost 0 bases and the J gene lost 0 bases, with 9 bases spanning the gap. Germline assignment: CDR1 SGHVS and CDR2 FQNEAQ. The CDR3 region has the DNA TGTGCCAGCAGCTTAGCACAGGTCCCTAGCAATCAGCCCCAGCATTTT. Its translation is CASSLAQVPSNQPQHF.

The V and J genes are TRBV6-6 and TRBJ2-7; TRBD1 aligns across 7 bases. The V gene's germline CDR1 is MNHNY and CDR2 SVGAGI (reference sequence). Trimming took 6 bases from V and 3 from J; bases not matched to a gene: 8. CDR3 length: 14 amino acids. The CDR3 region is CASSPAGTDYEQYF. The DNA for the CDR3 is TGTGCCAGCAGCCCCGCCGGGACAGACTACGAGCAGTACTTC.

V gene TRBV19 combines with J gene TRBJ1-5; tentatively, D is TRBD1 (6 bases). The V gene lost 6 bases and the J gene lost 5 bases, with 20 bases spanning the gap. The CDR3 sequence is 16 residues long. Germline CDR1 reads LNHDA; CDR2 reads SQIVND (reference sequence). Here the CDR3 DNA reads TGTGCCAGTAGCCTTGGGGGGCAGGGCGATCATCAGCCCCAGCATTTT. Its translation: CASSLGGQGDHQPQHF.